The 10 T cell receptor beta chains given below trace back to one sample, sequenced in a study of shared clonotypes between healthy human individuals. Measured with immunoSEQ multiplex PCR; TCRdb has only the in-frame clones, and not every one. The sample carries about 2.4 million clones, over 85% recorded once. The sample consisted of naive CD4+ T cells from PBMCs. Specified subset: CD45RA+ positively selected. These receptor sequences come from a man aged 18 to 35 in good health. Some clones in this sample may be carry-over from other donors' samples.

This chain connects TRBV5-4 to TRBJ2-4, with unresolved D. This CDR3 is built from 14 residues. Deletions cut 2 bases from V and 5 bases from J, with 11 bases between. The germline V gene encodes CDR1 SGHNT and CDR2 YYREEE (reference sequence). This CDR3 reads CASSLGTTQNIQYF. The CDR3, as DNA: TGTGCCAGCAGCTTAGGAACTACTCAAAACATTCAGTACTTC.

This sequence joins TRBV2 and TRBJ2-6, with D tentatively TRBD2 (6 bases). The V end was cut by 4 bases, the J end by 0 bases, with 7 bases between. The CDR3 has 15 residues. CDR1 and CDR2 from the germline V gene are SNHLY and FYNNEI. The CDR3 DNA sequence: TGTGCCAGCAGTGCGGGAGCCTCTGGGGCCAACGTCCTGACTTTC. Its translation: CASSAGASGANVLTF.

The chain uses TRBV6-6 and TRBJ1-1; maybe TRBD1 (6 bases). V was shortened by 5 bases and J by 3 bases, with 16 bases between the two germline ends. The V gene's germline CDR1 is MNHNY and CDR2 SVGAGI (reference sequence). The CDR3 runs to 15 residues. The CDR3 spells CASSHPGAHDTEAFF. The CDR3 nucleotides are TGTGCCAGCAGTCATCCGGGGGCGCACGACACTGAAGCTTTCTTT.

The chain employs TRBV12-5 and TRBJ1-2; possible D gene TRBD1, 6 bases. The CDR3 has 13 amino acids. Germline V CDR1 and CDR2: LGHNT, FRNRAP. V lost 5 bases and J lost 3, with 10 bases in between. DNA for the CDR3: TGTGCTAGTGGTCTGAAGGGGGACTATGGCTACACCTTC. It translates to CASGLKGDYGYTF.

This chain connects TRBV21-1 to TRBJ1-2; the DNA was not compared with TRBD1, the D call given in the table. TRBV21-1 is designated a pseudogene. The CDR3 contains 19 residues. The CDR3 sequence is CASSKELQEGATSGIGYTF. Here the CDR3 DNA reads TGTGCCAGCAGCAAAGAATTACAGGAGGGGGCGACCTCGGGGATAGGCTACACCTTC.

This chain connects TRBV4-2 to TRBJ2-1; D is perhaps TRBD1 or TRBD2 (5 bases each). Looked up from germline, CDR1 is LGHNA and CDR2 is YNFKEQ. V lost 3 bases and J lost 8, with 11 bases in between. This CDR3 region has 13 residues. The CDR3 coding sequence is TGTGCCAGCAGCCAGACCACGGGGCATGAGCAGTTCTTC. This codes for CASSQTTGHEQFF.

The V gene is TRBV4-1, the J gene TRBJ1-6, with D possibly being TRBD1 (5 bases). The germline V gene has CDR1 MGHRA and CDR2 YSYEKL. The V and J ends lost 1 base and 2 bases respectively, with 12 bases between them. The CDR3 is 17 residues long. The CDR3 nucleotides are TGCGCCAGCAGCCAAGGGCCGGGGACGGCCTATAATTCACCCCTCCACTTT. As protein: CASSQGPGTAYNSPLHF.

The V gene is TRBV9, the J gene TRBJ2-1, with 8 bases aligning to TRBD2. The CDR3 sequence is 15 residues long. V lost 3 bases, J lost 5 bases, and 7 bases stayed unmatched. The germline gives CDR1 SGDLS, CDR2 YYNGEE. In DNA form, the CDR3 reads TGTGCCAGCAGCGACGACCCGGGACTAGACAATGAGCAGTTCTTC. Translated: CASSDDPGLDNEQFF.

V is TRBV5-6 and J is TRBJ2-2, with D perhaps TRBD2 (6 bases). V lost 5 bases, J lost 5 bases, and 10 bases lay in between. CDR3 size: 13 residues. Looked up from germline, CDR1 is SGHDT and CDR2 is YYEEEE. The CDR3, as DNA: TGTGCCAGCAGTGAAGGGAGGACCGGGGAGCTGTTTTTT. Translating gives CASSEGRTGELFF.

The chain links TRBV7-8 to TRBJ1-1; TRBD1 is a possible D gene (5 bases). Germline V gives CDR1 SGHVS, CDR2 FQNEAQ. There are 15 residues in the CDR3. Deletions cut 1 base from V and 8 bases from J, with 17 bases between. The CDR3 DNA is TGTGCCAGCAGCTTAGACCACGTTGGGGGAGAGGAAGCTTTCTTT. It translates to CASSLDHVGGEEAFF.